The rows below give T cell receptor beta chains drawn from one sample of a study of blood T cell repertoires in COVID-19. Sequencing was performed with immunoSEQ multiplex PCR; in TCRdb, only in-frame clones are kept and a portion is missing. The table records 140,000 or so clones, approximately 85% of them present only once. Material for sequencing was peripheral blood. These receptors were taken from a man aged 50 to 60 with acute or convalescent COVID-19. The CDR3 runs from the conserved cysteine through the conserved F or W.

j_call,v_call,cdr3_aa
TRBJ1-2,TRBV3-1/TRBV3-2,CASSLGGGGRGYTF
TRBJ2-2,TRBV28,CASSPRRSGELFF
TRBJ2-7,TRBV28,CASSFSTAGGYEQYF
TRBJ1-5,TRBV12-3/TRBV12-4,CASCRENQPQHF
TRBJ2-3,TRBV6-2/TRBV6-3,CASSRNRRTSGADTQYF
TRBJ2-1,TRBV5-1,CASSPRGGSSYNEQFF
TRBJ2-1,TRBV24-1,CATSDSVAWRSYNEQFF
TRBJ1-1,TRBV6-5,CASTLGGQGEAFF
TRBJ1-3,TRBV5-4,CASSRTGGYAGNTIYF
TRBJ2-7,TRBV20-1,CSASGLAAISPEQYF
TRBJ2-7,TRBV7-9,CASSSRDNYEQYF
TRBJ2-2,TRBV9,CASSANTGELFF
TRBJ2-5,TRBV5-1,CASSQLTGEETQYF
TRBJ2-1,TRBV14,CASSQSRYEQFF
TRBJ2-1,TRBV7-2,CASSLALGLGHEQFF
TRBJ1-1,TRBV5-1,CASSPGGLNTEAFF
TRBJ1-5,TRBV6-1,CASSESGSNQPQHF
TRBJ2-7,TRBV27,CASSLRGLAGAEQYF
TRBJ1-1,TRBV3-1/TRBV3-2,CASSQVGATEAFF
TRBJ1-4,TRBV6-5,CASQVTGRGEKLLF
TRBJ1-2,TRBV5-6,CASSLAGLNYGYTF
TRBJ1-5,TRBV2,CASRGGGFNQPQHF
TRBJ1-5,TRBV6-5,CASSSRLGGRQPQHF
TRBJ2-2,TRBV5-1,CASSPPGQGKGGTGELFF
TRBJ2-7,TRBV4-1,CASSQNSGRAYEQYF
TRBJ2-7,TRBV18,CASLSTGGSEQYF
TRBJ1-2,TRBV28,CASSFGQGTTNYGYTF
TRBJ2-2,TRBV15,CATSTKTGSTGELFF
TRBJ2-3,TRBV4-1,CASSPLRPRLADSTDTQYF
TRBJ1-4,TRBV18,CASSSTGLNEKLFF
TRBJ2-5,TRBV19,CASSNNAPVLTQYF
TRBJ1-1,TRBV20-1,CRTGPEAFF
TRBJ1-5,TRBV7-2,CASSLNLNQPQHF
TRBJ2-7,TRBV27,CASSFGTGGLYEQYF
TRBJ1-1,TRBV19,CAVTGAMNTEAFF
TRBJ2-7,TRBV12-5,CASGLAGNYEQYF
TRBJ2-1,TRBV9,CASSVKVREFDEQFF
TRBJ2-7,TRBV10-3,CAISESTGSYEQYF
TRBJ1-5,TRBV10-3,CAISERDRGLSNQPQHF
TRBJ2-2,TRBV6-5,CASKGQVPTGELFF
TRBJ1-1,TRBV2,CASRGTGSPEAFF
TRBJ1-2,TRBV5-8,CASRGYRLLISYTF
TRBJ1-1,TRBV4-1,CASSQDAGRKAEAFF
TRBJ2-3,TRBV2,CASSGYGGLDTQYF
TRBJ2-7,TRBV7-3,CASSTGTGAREQYF
TRBJ2-7,TRBV5-1,CASSLGGGGLNEQYF
TRBJ2-1,TRBV28,CASSLVTSGSRNEQFF
TRBJ2-3,TRBV4-1,CASSHLADTDTQYF
TRBJ2-7,TRBV4-1,CASSQVVGNSGYSYEQYF
TRBJ2-7,TRBV19,CATSTASGSHEQYF
TRBJ1-1,TRBV19,CASSIRTGGAFF
TRBJ1-3,TRBV19,CASSISGQGNTIYF